Below, one T cell receptor beta chain is given with its context. What it binds is not known. This specimen belongs to a study of monozygotic twins with inflammatory bowel disease. Germline CDR1 is LNHDA and CDR2 is SQIVND (reference sequence). The CDR3 is 14 residues long. General study findings and limits: Using the inverse Simpson index, IBD patients had lower TCRbeta diversity than healthy co-twins. IBD patients, compared with healthy twins, shared fewer clonotypes with others (especially with disease activity).

TCRdb re-called the 5' RACE reads; every CDR3 protein appears as one record, without DNA. The specimen's table records about 300,000 distinct CDR3 sequences. V gene TRBV19 combines with J gene TRBJ2-1; the TRBD2 assignment by TCRdb is unverifiable without DNA. Sequencing was done on a sample of blood. This clonotype originated in a human donor with ulcerative colitis or Crohn's disease, or a healthy co-twin of an affected twin (not recorded which). CDR3 protein: CATQLLAGPNEQFF.